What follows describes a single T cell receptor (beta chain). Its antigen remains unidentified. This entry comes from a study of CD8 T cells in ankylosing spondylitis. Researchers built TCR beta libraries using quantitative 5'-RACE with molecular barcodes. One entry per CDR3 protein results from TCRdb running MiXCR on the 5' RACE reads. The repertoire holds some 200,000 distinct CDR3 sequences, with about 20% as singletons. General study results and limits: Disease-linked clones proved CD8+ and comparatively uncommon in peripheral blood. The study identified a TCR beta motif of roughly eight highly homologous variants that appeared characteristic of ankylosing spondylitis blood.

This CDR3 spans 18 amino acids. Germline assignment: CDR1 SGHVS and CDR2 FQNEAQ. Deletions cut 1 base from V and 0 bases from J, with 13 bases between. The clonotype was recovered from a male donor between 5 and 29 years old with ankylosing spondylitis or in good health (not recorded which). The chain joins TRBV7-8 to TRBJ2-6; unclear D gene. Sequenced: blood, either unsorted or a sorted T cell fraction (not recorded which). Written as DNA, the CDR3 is TGTGCCAGCAGCTTAGTGGGTCGTACCCTCTCTGGGGCCAACGTCCTGACTTTC. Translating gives CASSLVGRTLSGANVLTF.